Each of the 19 T cell receptor beta chains below was sequenced from the same sample in a study of OX40 agonist ivuxolimab in advanced cancers. Clones were read by immunoSEQ multiplex PCR, and TCRdb kept only the in-frame ones, dropping some. Of tens of thousands of clones listed, roughly 90% are singletons. The source was CD4+ or CD8+ T cells sorted from blood, collected in a trial of the OX40 agonist ivuxolimab. Receptors were obtained from an adult with an advanced solid tumor such as melanoma, head and neck, liver or kidney cancer.

The CDR3: CASSKAGPQYEQYF. DNA for the CDR3: TGTGCCAGCAGCAAAGCCGGGCCCCAATACGAGCAGTACTTC. This chain uses TRBV2 with TRBJ2-7, with D unresolved. The CDR3 sequence is 14 residues long. V lost 6 bases, J lost 4 bases, and 16 bases lay in between. Germline V gene sequence: CDR1 SNHLY, CDR2 FYNNEI.

This sequence joins TRBV7-6 and TRBJ2-6, with 7 bases lining up with TRBD1. The CDR3 has 18 residues. The germline V gene encodes CDR1 SGHVS and CDR2 FNYEAQ. The ends lost 1 base at V and 0 bases at J; junction bases unmatched: 6. The CDR3 DNA follows: TGTGCCAGCAGCTTAGTGGGACAGATTGCCTCTGGGGCCAACGTCCTGACTTTC. Its translation: CASSLVGQIASGANVLTF. The full variable domain, rest sourced from reference TRBV7-6 and TRBJ2-6, is GAGVSQSPRYKVTKRGQDVALRCDPISGHVSLYWYRQALGQGPEFLTYFNYEAQQDKSGLPNDRFSAERPEGSISTLTIQRTEQRDSAMYRCASSLVGQIASGANVLTFGAGSRLTVL.

The J gene is TRBJ2-6, the V gene TRBV27; D not resolved. The length of the CDR3 is 16 residues. Germline CDR1 MNHEY, CDR2 SMNVEV (reference sequence). Trimming left V 5 bases short and J 4 bases short, with 15 bases between. CDR3 residues: CASSRRTPTGANVLTF. The CDR3 nucleotides are TGTGCCAGCAGTCGGCGAACACCTACCGGGGCCAACGTCCTGACTTTC.

This chain uses TRBV14 with TRBJ1-3; 7 bases map to TRBD1. The CDR3 has 17 amino acids. CDR1 and CDR2 from the germline V gene are SGHDN and FVKESK. V lost 3 bases, J lost 1 base, and 9 bases stayed unmatched. The CDR3 here is CASSHEDRVWSGNTIYF. The CDR3 nucleotides are TGTGCCAGCAGCCATGAAGACAGGGTCTGGTCTGGAAACACCATATATTTT.

This chain uses TRBV6-1 with TRBJ1-1; TRBD1 agrees at 7 bases. The V segment lost 5 bases and the J segment 2 bases; nucleotides outside the gene matches: 2. There are 13 residues in the CDR3. Germline CDR1 MNHNS, CDR2 SASEGT. CDR3 amino acids: CASSRQGNTEAFF. The CDR3 DNA reads TGTGCCAGCAGTCGACAGGGCAACACTGAAGCTTTCTTT.

The rearrangement uses TRBV7-9 and TRBJ1-5; D possibly corresponds to TRBD1 (5 bases). The CDR3 contains 13 residues. The germline V gene has CDR1 SEHNR and CDR2 FQNEAQ (reference sequence). V was clipped by 1 base and J by 11 bases, with 12 bases between them. The CDR3 sequence is CASSLEGWGAQHF. The CDR3, as DNA: TGTGCCAGCAGCTTAGAGGGGTGGGGGGCCCAGCATTTT.

The V and J genes are TRBV6-5 and TRBJ2-7; D not certain. Germline V gene lookup returns CDR1 MNHEY and CDR2 SVGAGI. The CDR3 extends over 11 amino acids. V lost 8 bases, J lost 2 bases, and 7 bases lay in between. CDR3 sequence (DNA): TGTGCCAGCCGCTCTACCTACGAGCAGTACTTC. It translates to CASRSTYEQYF.

The CDR3 reads CASSLLGLAGLRETQYF. The CDR3 nucleotides are TGTGCCAGCAGCTTACTCGGACTAGCGGGACTGCGCGAGACCCAGTACTTC. The genes are TRBV7-2 and TRBJ2-5; TRBD2 matches at 12 bases. Germline V gene sequence: CDR1 SGHTA, CDR2 FQGNSA. The CDR3 is 17 amino acids. J lost 5 bases, V lost 2 bases, and 9 bases had no gene match.

This chain joins TRBV6-1 and TRBJ2-5, with a weak D call TRBD2 (5 bases). The CDR3 extends over 13 amino acids. In germline, CDR1 is MNHNS, CDR2 SASEGT. V gave up 7 bases and J gave up 4 bases, with 13 bases separating them. CDR3 residues: CASILDLRETQYF. The CDR3 DNA sequence: TGTGCCAGCATACTAGATTTGAGAGAGACCCAGTACTTC.

The chain's CDR3 is CASSDPHEQYF. CDR3 nucleotide sequence: TGTGCCAGCAGTGACCCCCACGAGCAGTACTTC. The J gene is TRBJ2-7, the V gene TRBV28; D gene unclear. Germline V gene sequence: CDR1 MDHEN, CDR2 SYDVKM. Trimming pared 5 bases from V and 5 bases from J, leaving 7 bases between. This CDR3 contains 11 residues.

The CDR3 loop reads CASSVGAYSGNTIYF. CDR3 sequence (DNA): TGTGCCAGCAGCGTAGGGGCTTACTCTGGAAACACCATATATTTT. The V and J genes are TRBV9 and TRBJ1-3; the D is unclear. The CDR3 totals 15 residues. Trimming removed 0 bases from V and 0 bases from J, with 7 bases in between. Germline loops: CDR1 SGDLS, CDR2 YYNGEE.

The gene calls are TRBV6-5 and TRBJ2-4, with D possibly TRBD1 on 5 matching bases. CDR1 is MNHEY and CDR2 is SVGAGI in the germline V gene. The CDR3 has 13 amino acids. Trimming took off 7 bases at V and 5 bases at J, with 12 bases between the two ends. For the CDR3, the DNA is TGTGCCAGCACGCCCGGACAAGAAAACATTCAGTACTTC. Its protein product is CASTPGQENIQYF.

This rearrangement joins TRBV14 to TRBJ1-2; D uncertain. V lost 4 bases and J 0 bases, leaving 9 bases between the germline ends. CDR3 size: 14 residues. Germline V CDR1 and CDR2: SGHDN, FVKESK. The CDR3 sequence: CASSRVGANYGYTF. In nucleotides, the CDR3 is TGTGCCAGCAGCCGGGTCGGGGCTAACTATGGCTACACCTTC.

The chain employs TRBV7-8 and TRBJ2-1; 8 bases line up with TRBD2. J was trimmed by 0 bases and V by 8 bases; bases with no gene match: 6. The germline V gene encodes CDR1 SGHVS and CDR2 FQNEAQ. The CDR3 extends over 15 amino acids. CDR3 protein: CASAQRESSYNEQFF. The CDR3 nucleotides read TGTGCCAGCGCTCAGCGGGAGTCCTCCTACAATGAGCAGTTCTTC.

The chain uses TRBV7-8 and TRBJ2-7; D is possibly TRBD1 (6 bases). Germline assignment: CDR1 SGHVS and CDR2 FQNEAQ. The CDR3 contains 14 residues. V lost 2 bases to trimming and J lost 2 bases, with 10 bases between them. The CDR3 is CASSLNRDTYEQYF. The CDR3 coding sequence is TGTGCCAGCAGCTTAAACAGGGACACCTACGAGCAGTACTTC.

This chain connects TRBV15 to TRBJ1-5; weak D call: TRBD1 (5 bases). CDR1 is LNHNV, CDR2 YYDKDF, per germline (reference sequence). V lost 0 bases and J 3 bases, leaving 12 bases between the germline ends. CDR3 size: 16 residues. CDR3 bases: TGTGCCACCAGCAGAGAACTCCGACAGAACAATCAGCCCCAGCATTTT. Encoded protein: CATSRELRQNNQPQHF.

CDR3 residues: CASSQGGTGGTEAFF. The CDR3 region has the DNA TGCGCCAGCAGCCAAGGGGGGACAGGGGGCACTGAAGCTTTCTTT. The chain links TRBV4-1 to TRBJ1-1, with 11 bases that match TRBD1. The V segment lost 1 base and the J segment 4 bases; nucleotides outside the gene matches: 2. The CDR3 totals 15 residues. The germline gives CDR1 MGHRA, CDR2 YSYEKL.

The chain couples TRBV18 to TRBJ1-1, with 9 bases that match TRBD1. Germline V gene data show CDR1 as KGHSH and CDR2 as LQKENI. CDR3 size: 13 residues. The V and J ends lost 3 bases and 8 bases, in that order; junction bases with no gene match: 4. The CDR3 sequence: CASSPQTGGEAFF. The CDR3 DNA reads TGTGCCAGCTCACCGCAAACAGGGGGCGAAGCTTTCTTT.

This rearrangement joins TRBV7-9 to TRBJ1-3, with a possible D match to TRBD1 (5 bases). Germline V gives CDR1 SEHNR, CDR2 FQNEAQ (reference sequence). Deletions cut 6 bases from V and 0 bases from J, with 6 bases between. The CDR3 runs to 13 residues. CDR3 sequence reads: CASRGTSGNTIYF. For the CDR3, the DNA is TGTGCCAGCAGGGGGACCTCTGGAAACACCATATATTTT. The full variable domain, completed using reference TRBV7-9 and TRBJ1-3, is DTGVSQNPRHKITKRGQNVTFRCDPISEHNRLYWYRQTLGQGPEFLTYFQNEAQLEKSRLLSDRFSAERPKGSFSTLEIQRTEQGDSAMYLCASRGTSGNTIYFGEGSWLTVV.